Below are 20 T cell receptor beta chains sequenced from a single sample in a study of T cells in women clearing cervical HPV infection. TCRdb's copy holds only in-frame clones and misses some; the assay was immunoSEQ multiplex PCR. Across roughly 38,000 clones, the top ten clones capture 6.4% of the sample. The sequencing input was blood buffy coat. The receptors shown here come from a woman between 18 and 70 years old with a cervical HPV16 infection that either progressed to CIN3+ or cleared (not recorded which).

Comment on this clone: The DNA ends 3 residues before the CDR3 does, and the rest of the CDR3 is filled in from the germline J gene. V usage is TRBV6-1 and J usage is TRBJ1-6; D is unresolved. The CDR3 is made up of 16 amino acids. Germline CDR1 reads MNHNS; CDR2 reads SASEGT. V shed 0 bases and J shed 0 bases, with 6 bases lying between them. This CDR3 is CASSEAGFSYNSPLHF. The CDR3 bases that were read are TGTGCCAGCAGTGAAGCGGGCTTCTCCTATAATTCACCC.

Comment on this clone: The CDR3 goes on 3 residues after the read ends, and that part is filled in from the germline J gene. The V gene is TRBV30, the J gene TRBJ2-3, with D unclear. Per germline, CDR1 GTSNPN and CDR2 SVGIG (reference sequence). This CDR3 contains 12 residues. Trimming cost V 0 bases and J 5 bases, with 6 bases left between them. CDR3 residues: CAWSVSGDTQYF. The DNA read from the CDR3 is TGTGCCTGGAGTGTATCGGGAGATACG.

About this clone itself: The read ends 3 residues early relative to the CDR3; the germline J gene fills the gap. The gene calls are TRBV2 and TRBJ2-4, with 13 positions matching TRBD2. The CDR3 contains 19 residues. Germline V gene data show CDR1 as SNHLY and CDR2 as FYNNEI. The junction had 11 bases not matched to a gene; V was cut back by 6 bases and J by 0 bases. CDR3 region: CASRPLGLAGDLAKNIQYF. The sequenced CDR3 bases are TGTGCCAGCAGACCACTCGGACTAGCGGGGGACCTAGCCAAAAACATT.

As regards this clone: The read comes to an end 3 residues before the CDR3 does, leaving the germline J gene to fill in the end. V and J are TRBV19 and TRBJ1-2; D might be TRBD1 (6 bases). The CDR3 has 18 residues. Germline-derived CDR1 and CDR2 are LNHDA and SQIVND (reference sequence). The sequenced part of the CDR3 DNA is TGTGCCAGTAGTAAAATTACAACCGGAACAGGGATGGGAGAGACC. The encoded protein is CASSKITTGTGMGET. The entire CDR3 is CASSKITTGTGMGETYTF.

Concerning this clone itself: The read terminates 3 residues ahead of where the CDR3 ends, so the germline J gene completes it. The chain combines TRBV19 with TRBJ1-2; no reliable D call. Germline V gene data show CDR1 as LNHDA and CDR2 as SQIVND (reference sequence). The CDR3 is 13 amino acids. CDR3 in amino acids: CASKRADYYDYTF. Incomplete CDR3 DNA: TGTGCCAGTAAGCGGGCAGATTACTACGAC.

As for this clone: The DNA ends 3 residues before the CDR3 does, and the rest of the CDR3 is filled in from the germline J gene. This rearrangement joins TRBV4-2 to TRBJ2-6; 8 bases fit TRBD2. The CDR3 runs to 18 residues. In germline, CDR1 is LGHNA, CDR2 YNFKEQ. V was pared by 1 base and J by 0 bases, with 5 bases of the junction left unmatched. Here the CDR3 reads CASSQADRGGSGANVLTF. The part of the CDR3 DNA that was read is TGTGCCAGCAGCCAAGCCGACCGGGGGGGCTCTGGGGCCAACGTC.

Turning to this clone: The DNA ends 3 residues before the CDR3 does, and the rest of the CDR3 is filled in from the germline J gene. The chain uses TRBV5-1 and TRBJ2-2; D gene ambiguous. CDR3 length: 14 residues. Trimming removed 0 bases at V and 2 bases at J, with 5 bases between. Germline V gene data show CDR1 as SGHRS and CDR2 as YFSETQ. The sequenced part of the CDR3 DNA is TGCGCCAGCAGCTTGGCCTTCAACACCGGGGAG. As protein: CASSLAFNTGE. The complete CDR3 sequence is CASSLAFNTGELFF.

Concerning this clone: The read finishes 3 residues shy of the CDR3 end, and the germline J gene is used to complete it. The rearrangement uses TRBV20-1 and TRBJ1-1, with 8 bases lining up with TRBD1. Germline V gene sequence: CDR1 DFQATT, CDR2 SNEGSKA (reference sequence). With 7 bases clipped from V and 4 bases from J, the junction kept 5 bases outside the gene matches. The CDR3 consists of 12 residues. CDR3 region: CSVTQGGTEAFF. The sequenced part of the CDR3 DNA is TGCAGTGTCACACAGGGGGGCACTGAA.

Regarding this clone: The CDR3 end falls 3 residues outside the read, so it is completed with the germline J gene. This rearrangement joins TRBV5-1 to TRBJ1-5; 7 positions agree with TRBD1. Losses at the gene ends were 0 bases for V and 1 base for J; bases not matched to a gene: 1. Germline V gives CDR1 SGHRS, CDR2 YFSETQ. The length of the CDR3 is 15 residues. The sequenced part of the CDR3 DNA is TGCGCCAGCAGCTTGGAGGGGGCGAGCAATCAGCCC. Translation: CASSLEGASNQP. The complete CDR3 sequence is CASSLEGASNQPQHF.

Comments on this clone: Coverage ceases 3 residues before the CDR3 finishes, and the germline J gene fills in the end. The V call is TRBV20-1, the J call TRBJ2-7; 7 nucleotides align to TRBD2. This CDR3 is built from 16 residues. Germline lookup yields CDR1 DFQATT and CDR2 SNEGSKA (reference sequence). V trimming: 5 bases; J trimming: 2 bases; junction bases outside the gene matches: 15. CDR3 loop: CSAPFYLAGEPYEQYF. The CDR3 bases that were read are TGCAGTGCTCCCTTTTACTTGGCGGGAGAACCCTACGAG.

About this clone: The CDR3 end falls 3 residues outside the read, so it is completed with the germline J gene. The chain employs TRBV5-1 and TRBJ1-6, with D possibly being TRBD1 (5 bases). With 0 bases removed from V and 3 bases from J, the gap between germline ends came to 10 bases. Germline assignment: CDR1 SGHRS and CDR2 YFSETQ. This CDR3 spans 16 amino acids. The CDR3 protein is CASSLAGLIYNSPLHF. The CDR3 DNA, read in part, is TGCGCCAGCAGCTTGGCGGGACTGATCTATAATTCACCC.

Partial CDR3 DNA: TGTGCCAGCAGCTCGAATGGACAGGAGTACACTGAA. It encodes CASSSNGQEYTE. The entire CDR3 is CASSSNGQEYTEAFF. The chain joins TRBV7-2 to TRBJ1-1; 7 nucleotides match TRBD1. The read terminates 3 residues before the CDR3 end, so the remaining end is supplied by the germline J gene. CDR1 is SGHTA and CDR2 is FQGNSA in the germline V gene. The V and J ends lost 4 bases and 3 bases, in that order; junction bases with no gene match: 8. The CDR3 totals 15 residues.

About this clone: The read ends 3 residues before the CDR3 terminus; that terminus is restored from the germline J gene. This chain links TRBV19 with TRBJ2-6; D is undetermined. CDR3 length equals 16 residues. V gave up 3 bases and J gave up 2 bases, with 11 bases separating them. The germline gives CDR1 LNHDA, CDR2 SQIVND (reference sequence). The CDR3 loop reads CASSIGGPTGANVLTF. Partial CDR3 DNA: TGTGCCAGTAGTATCGGCGGCCCGACTGGGGCCAACGTC.

Remarks on this clone: The CDR3 end falls 3 residues outside the read, so it is completed with the germline J gene. The J gene is TRBJ2-2, the V gene TRBV5-1, with 9 bases fitting TRBD2. After removal of 4 bases from V and 0 bases from J, the junction contained 13 bases not matched to a gene. The germline V gene has CDR1 SGHRS and CDR2 YFSETQ. The CDR3 runs 19 residues. The CDR3 loop is CASSRDSHAGGTNTGELFF. CDR3 DNA, as far as it was read: TGCGCCAGCAGCAGGGACAGTCACGCGGGAGGGACGAACACCGGGGAG.

With respect to this clone: The DNA ends 3 residues before the CDR3 does, and the rest of the CDR3 is filled in from the germline J gene. The chain links TRBV10-3 to TRBJ2-3; 7 bases agree with TRBD2. Germline trimming cut 6 bases from V and 0 bases from J; bases unmatched to any gene: 9. This CDR3 region has 16 residues. Germline V CDR1 and CDR2: ENHRY, SYGVKD. The chain's CDR3 is CAIRTSERGSTDTQYF. The sequenced part of the CDR3 DNA is TGTGCCATCAGAACTAGCGAGAGGGGTAGCACAGATACG.

Worth noting for this clone: The CDR3 extends 3 residues past the end of the read, so its final part is completed from the germline J gene. The chain is built from TRBV6-2 or TRBV6-3 and TRBJ1-1, with unresolved D. CDR1 is MNHEY, CDR2 SVGEGT, per germline. The V and J ends lost 0 bases and 1 base respectively, with 6 bases between them. This CDR3 comprises 14 residues. The part of the CDR3 DNA that was read is TGTGCCAGCAGTTACTCAGGGTGGAACACTGAA. The encoded protein is CASSYSGWNTE. The full CDR3 sequence reads CASSYSGWNTEAFF.

As regards this clone: The read gets to within 3 residues of the CDR3 end, and the germline J gene fills in the rest. The chain uses TRBV18 and TRBJ2-1, with D possibly being TRBD1 (6 bases). CDR1 and CDR2 from the germline V gene are KGHSH and LQKENI. The CDR3 is 16 amino acids. V was clipped by 6 bases and J by 6 bases, with 21 bases between them. The part of the CDR3 DNA that was read is TGTGCCAGCTCCCCTCGCCTAGGGGGAGAATCCAATGAG. It yields the protein CASSPRLGGESNE. The entire CDR3 reads CASSPRLGGESNEQFF. Using reference TRBV18 and TRBJ2-1 for the parts outside the CDR3, the full variable domain is NAGVMQNPRHLVRRRGQEARLRCSPMKGHSHVYWYRQLPEEGLKFMVYLQKENIIDESGMPKERFSAEFPKEGPSILRIQQVVRGDSAAYFCASSPRLGGESNEQFFGPGTRLTVL.

A word on this clone: The read ends 3 residues early relative to the CDR3; the germline J gene fills the gap. J is TRBJ1-4 and V is TRBV7-9; D may be TRBD1 (6 bases). Germline V CDR1 and CDR2: SEHNR, FQNEAQ (reference sequence). The CDR3 loop spans 14 amino acids. The V and J ends lost 4 bases and 3 bases respectively, with 9 bases between them. This chain's CDR3 is CASSSDSPNEKLFF. CDR3 DNA (partial): TGTGCCAGCAGCTCGGACAGCCCTAATGAAAAA.

Details on this clone: The CDR3 end is not reached by the read, which stops 3 residues before it; the germline J gene fills it in. The rearrangement links TRBV9 to TRBJ1-1; maybe TRBD1 (6 bases). There are 19 residues in the CDR3. Germline V gene data show CDR1 as SGDLS and CDR2 as YYNGEE. Trimming stripped 3 bases from V and 1 base from J, with 25 bases between. CDR3 sequence: CASSGEGTGSGTRNTEAFF. CDR3 DNA (partial): TGTGCCAGCAGCGGGGAGGGTACAGGGTCAGGGACACGGAACACTGAA.

A remark on this clone: The sample holds other DNA sequences that translate to the same CDR3. The sequenced part of the CDR3 DNA is TGTGCCAGCTCACCGGGACAGGGAAGAGAAAAA. Amino acids: CASSPGQGREK. The entire CDR3 sequence reads CASSPGQGREKLFF. This chain links TRBV18 with TRBJ1-4; the match to TRBD1 covers 9 bases. Read coverage stops 3 residues before the CDR3 terminus; the germline J gene supplies the remainder. The CDR3 sequence is 14 residues long. CDR1 is KGHSH, CDR2 LQKENI, per germline. V shed 3 bases, J shed 8 bases, and the junction held 4 bases outside the gene matches.